The 17 T cell receptor beta chains listed next were all sequenced from one sample in a study of blood T cell repertoires in COVID-19. TCRdb's table, derived via immunoSEQ multiplex PCR, lists solely in-frame clones and lacks some. The data contain 150,000 to 200,000 clones, 65% to 90% of them singletons. Material for sequencing was peripheral blood. Source of these receptors: a man in his forties or fifties with active or convalescent COVID-19.

This sequence joins TRBV7-9 and TRBJ1-4; 10 nucleotides match TRBD1. CDR1 and CDR2 from the germline V gene are SEHNR and FQNEAQ (reference sequence). The CDR3 consists of 15 residues. The trim removed 6 bases at V and 8 bases at J, leaving 9 bases unmatched. This CDR3 reads CASRRTGGEGEKLFF. In DNA, the CDR3 is TGTGCCAGCAGACGGACAGGGGGTGAAGGGGAAAAACTGTTTTTT.

The chain employs TRBV2 and TRBJ2-5, with D tentatively TRBD1 (5 bases). The CDR3 is 14 residues long. The germline V gene has CDR1 SNHLY and CDR2 FYNNEI. The ends were cut back, 6 bases at V and 2 bases at J, with 13 bases in the middle. The CDR3 protein is CASRRTWTQETQYF. The CDR3 DNA follows: TGTGCCAGCAGAAGAACATGGACACAAGAGACCCAGTACTTC.

This chain links TRBV7-9 with TRBJ1-3; D remains unclear. Deletions cut 8 bases from V and 0 bases from J, with 14 bases between. Germline CDR1 SEHNR, CDR2 FQNEAQ (reference sequence). This CDR3 region has 15 residues. The CDR3 bases are TGTGCCAGCCCTCCCCGAGGAGTCTCTGGAAACACCATATATTTT. Its protein product is CASPPRGVSGNTIYF. The variable domain in full, completed from reference TRBV7-9 and TRBJ1-3, reads DTGVSQNPRHKITKRGQNVTFRCDPISEHNRLYWYRQTLGQGPEFLTYFQNEAQLEKSRLLSDRFSAERPKGSFSTLEIQRTEQGDSAMYLCASPPRGVSGNTIYFGEGSWLTVV.

The chain has TRBV18 and TRBJ1-3; D not certain. The CDR3 length is 14 residues. Germline CDR1 KGHSH, CDR2 LQKENI. Trimming took 2 bases from V and 2 from J, leaving 7 bases between them. The CDR3 DNA is TGTGCCAGCTCACCAGGGGAGGCTGGAAACACCATATATTTT. The encoded protein is CASSPGEAGNTIYF.

This clone was counted once. The rearrangement links TRBV6-5 to TRBJ2-3; 9 bases fit TRBD1. Losses at the gene ends were 11 bases for V and 6 bases for J; bases not matched to a gene: 6. The CDR3 has 12 amino acids. Per germline, CDR1 MNHEY and CDR2 SVGAGI. CDR3 protein: CALDRGRDTQYF. The CDR3 coding sequence is TGTGCCCTGGACAGGGGAAGGGATACGCAGTATTTT.

A word on this clone: This specimen includes other DNA sequences encoding the same CDR3. The genes are TRBV11-2 and TRBJ2-7, with D perhaps matching TRBD1 (5 bases). CDR1 and CDR2 (germline): SGHAT, FQNNGV. The V gene lost 5 bases and the J gene lost 4 bases, with 6 bases spanning the gap. The CDR3 is 11 amino acids. CDR3 sequence: CASSKGYEQYF. The CDR3 DNA reads TGTGCCAGCAGCAAGGGGTACGAGCAGTACTTC.

The table lists this clone with a count of one. V is TRBV28 and J is TRBJ1-3; tentative D call: TRBD1 (5 bases). The CDR3 runs 12 residues. The germline gives CDR1 MDHEN, CDR2 SYDVKM. V gave up 11 bases and J gave up 6 bases, with 14 bases separating them. CDR3 region: CAGGTGKNTIYF. The CDR3 DNA sequence: TGTGCCGGTGGGACTGGGAAAAACACCATATATTTT.

The gene calls are TRBV19 and TRBJ2-3, with 8 bases that match TRBD1. The CDR3 has 15 amino acids. Germline assignment: CDR1 LNHDA and CDR2 SQIVND (reference sequence). With 6 bases clipped from V and 2 bases from J, the junction kept 7 bases outside the gene matches. CDR3 in amino acids: CASRGQGGNTDTQYF. CDR3 DNA sequence: TGTGCCAGTAGAGGACAGGGCGGCAACACAGATACGCAGTATTTT.

The J gene is TRBJ1-1, the V gene TRBV10-3, with 7 bases identical to TRBD1. The CDR3 has 16 amino acids. V lost 0 bases, J lost 0 bases, and 4 bases stayed unmatched. Germline values: CDR1 ENHRY, CDR2 SYGVKD. CDR3 DNA: TGTGCCATCAGTGAGTCGGGACAGACCCTGAACACTGAAGCTTTCTTT. It codes for CAISESGQTLNTEAFF.

The chain combines TRBV15 with TRBJ2-3; 10 bases align to TRBD1. V shed 0 bases, J shed 6 bases, and the junction held 9 bases outside the gene matches. The CDR3 sequence is 17 residues long. Per germline, CDR1 LNHNV and CDR2 YYDKDF (reference sequence). The CDR3 nucleotides are TGTGCCACCAGCAGAGATTCTAGGACAGGGGGTAAGGATACGCAGTATTTT. Translated: CATSRDSRTGGKDTQYF.

This chain uses TRBV13 with TRBJ1-5; D uncertain. V gave up 7 bases and J gave up 6 bases, with 19 bases separating them. This CDR3 contains 15 residues. Per the germline V gene, CDR1 is PRHDT and CDR2 is FYEKMQ (reference sequence). CDR3 residues: CASIPPGSVIQPQHF. The DNA for the CDR3 is TGTGCCAGCATTCCACCGGGAAGCGTAATTCAGCCCCAGCATTTT.

V is TRBV7-2 and J is TRBJ1-5; D unresolved. CDR3 size: 13 residues. Germline CDR1 SGHTA, CDR2 FQGNSA. V was pared by 8 bases and J by 3 bases, with 11 bases between. CDR3 region: CASGYSVNQPQHF. DNA of the CDR3: TGTGCCAGCGGTTACAGTGTCAATCAGCCCCAGCATTTT.

This chain links TRBV7-9 with TRBJ1-1; 7 bases line up with TRBD1. CDR3 length: 14 residues. The J segment lost 1 base and the V segment lost 5 bases, leaving 4 bases of the junction unmatched. Germline V gene sequence: CDR1 SEHNR, CDR2 FQNEAQ (reference sequence). CDR3 region: CASSPGGWNTEAFF. The DNA for the CDR3 is TGTGCCAGCAGCCCAGGGGGTTGGAACACTGAAGCTTTCTTT.

V usage is TRBV9 and J usage is TRBJ1-2; TRBD1 matches at 9 bases. V was pared by 0 bases and J by 4 bases, with 4 bases of the junction left unmatched. Germline V gives CDR1 SGDLS, CDR2 YYNGEE. This CDR3 comprises 15 residues. CDR3 coding DNA: TGTGCCAGCAGCGTAGACGGGACAGGGCTCTATGGCTACACCTTC. Translation gives CASSVDGTGLYGYTF.

The J gene is TRBJ2-1, the V gene TRBV3-1 (or the pseudogene TRBV3-2), with 13 bases fitting TRBD2. The V and J ends lost 0 bases and 0 bases, in that order; junction bases with no gene match: 2. This CDR3 is built from 18 residues. Germline assignment: CDR1 LGHDT and CDR2 YNNKEL (reference sequence). CDR3 loop: CASSQETSGRASYNEQFF. Here the CDR3 DNA reads TGTGCCAGCAGCCAAGAAACTAGCGGGAGGGCCTCCTACAATGAGCAGTTCTTC.

The chain links TRBV7-3 to TRBJ2-1, with D possibly being TRBD1 (6 bases). Germline V gives CDR1 SGHTA, CDR2 FQGTGA. The V end lost 5 bases, the J end lost 1 base, and 15 bases lay between the germline ends. The CDR3 spans 16 residues. CDR3: CASSPRAGDSYNEQFF. The CDR3 DNA follows: TGTGCCAGCAGCCCGCGGGCAGGGGATTCCTACAATGAGCAGTTCTTC.

The rearrangement uses TRBV11-3 and TRBJ1-4, with a tentative D call TRBD1 (6 bases). V lost 5 bases to trimming and J lost 4 bases, with 11 bases between them. Germline V gene data show CDR1 as SGHNT and CDR2 as YENEEA. The CDR3 runs 14 residues. CDR3 in DNA: TGTGCCAGCAGCCCCAGAGGGGGTAATGAAAAACTGTTTTTT. It specifies CASSPRGGNEKLFF.